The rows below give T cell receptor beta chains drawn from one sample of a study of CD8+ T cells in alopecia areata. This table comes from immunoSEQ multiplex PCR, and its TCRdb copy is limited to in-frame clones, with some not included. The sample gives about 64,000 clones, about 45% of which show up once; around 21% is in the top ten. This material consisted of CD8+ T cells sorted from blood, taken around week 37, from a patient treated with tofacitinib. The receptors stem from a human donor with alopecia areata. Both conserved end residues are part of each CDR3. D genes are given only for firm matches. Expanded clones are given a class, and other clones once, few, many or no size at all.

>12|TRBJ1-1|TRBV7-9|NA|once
CASSYMNTEAFF
TGTGCCAGCAGCTATATGAACACTGAAGCTTTCTTT
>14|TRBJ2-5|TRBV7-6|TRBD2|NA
CASSSREGLETQYF
TGTGCCAGCAGCTCGCGGGAGGGGTTGGAGACCCAGTACTTC
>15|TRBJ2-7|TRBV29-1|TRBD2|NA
CSVVSDPGGSYEQYF
TGCAGCGTTGTGTCCGACCCGGGGGGATCCTACGAGCAGTACTTC
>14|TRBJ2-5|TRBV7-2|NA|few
CASSLGRSGETQYF
TGTGCCAGCAGCCTGGGACGGTCGGGGGAGACCCAGTACTTC
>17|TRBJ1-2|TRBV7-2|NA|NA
CASSPIISPGPVKGYTF
TGTGCCAGCAGCCCGATAATAAGCCCTGGCCCAGTGAAGGGCTACACCTTC
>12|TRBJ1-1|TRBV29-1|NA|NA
CSVDPANTEAFF
TGCAGCGTTGATCCAGCGAACACTGAAGCTTTCTTT
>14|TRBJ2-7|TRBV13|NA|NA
CASSLGRDLYEQYF
TGTGCCAGCAGTTTAGGCAGGGACCTATACGAGCAGTACTTC
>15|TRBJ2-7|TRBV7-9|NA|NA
CASSDTKGGPYEQYF
TGTGCCAGCAGCGACACCAAGGGAGGTCCCTACGAGCAGTACTTC
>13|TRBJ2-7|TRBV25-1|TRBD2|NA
CASSQREEGEQYF
TGTGCCAGCAGCCAGCGGGAGGAAGGGGAGCAGTACTTC
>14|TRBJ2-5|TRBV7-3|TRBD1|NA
CASSQGDSEETQYF
TGTGCCAGCAGCCAAGGGGACAGTGAAGAGACCCAGTACTTC
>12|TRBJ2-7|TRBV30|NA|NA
CAWRLRAYEQYF
TGTGCCTGGAGGCTCAGGGCTTACGAGCAGTACTTC
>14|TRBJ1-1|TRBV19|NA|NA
CASSVTGGNTEAFF
TGTGCCAGTAGTGTAACAGGAGGAAACACTGAAGCTTTCTTT
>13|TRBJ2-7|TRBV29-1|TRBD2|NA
CSVWTSGSYEQYF
TGCAGCGTTTGGACTAGCGGCTCCTACGAGCAGTACTTC
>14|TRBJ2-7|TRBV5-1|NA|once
CASSLAGDDYEQYF
TGCGCCAGCAGCTTGGCGGGGGACGACTACGAGCAGTACTTC
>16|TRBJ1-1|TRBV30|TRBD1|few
CAWRPDRGRPDTEAFF
TGTGCCTGGAGGCCGGACAGGGGGCGCCCCGACACTGAAGCTTTCTTT
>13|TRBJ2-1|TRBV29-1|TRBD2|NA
CSLGGRRDNEQFF
TGCAGCCTGGGCGGGAGAAGGGACAATGAGCAGTTCTTC
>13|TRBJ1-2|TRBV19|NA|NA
CASSIRDAMGYTF
TGTGCCAGTAGTATCCGGGACGCAATGGGCTACACCTTC
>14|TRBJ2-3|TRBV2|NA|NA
CASSEEKFPDTQYF
TGTGCCAGCAGTGAAGAGAAGTTTCCAGATACGCAGTATTTT
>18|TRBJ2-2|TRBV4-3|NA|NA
CASSQGGQGDLNTGELFF
TGCGCCAGCAGCCAAGGGGGTCAGGGAGATCTCAACACCGGGGAGCTGTTTTTT
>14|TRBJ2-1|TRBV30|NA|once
CAWSEVAIANEQFF
TGTGCCTGGAGCGAGGTGGCTATAGCGAATGAGCAGTTCTTC
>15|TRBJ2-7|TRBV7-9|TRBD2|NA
CASSLPPSGSYEQYF
TGTGCCAGCAGCTTACCCCCTAGCGGATCCTACGAGCAGTACTTC
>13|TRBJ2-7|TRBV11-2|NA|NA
CASRAQGTYEQYF
TGTGCCAGCAGAGCGCAGGGTACCTACGAGCAGTACTTC
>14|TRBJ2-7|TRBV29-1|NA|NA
CSVGGRGQNYEQYF
TGCAGCGTTGGAGGCCGCGGGCAGAACTACGAGCAGTACTTC
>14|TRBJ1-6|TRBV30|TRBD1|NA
CAWNPGGAGSPLHF
TGTGCCTGGAACCCAGGGGGCGCCGGGTCACCCCTCCACTTT
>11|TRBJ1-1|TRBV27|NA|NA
CASILGTEAFF
TGTGCCAGCATCTTGGGCACTGAAGCTTTCTTT
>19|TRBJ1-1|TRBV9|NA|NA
CASNPLPRVGEQMNTEAFF
TGTGCCAGCAACCCATTGCCGCGGGTTGGGGAACAAATGAACACTGAAGCTTTCTTT
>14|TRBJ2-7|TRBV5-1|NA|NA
CASSPGPNRDEQYF
TGCGCCAGCAGCCCTGGACCGAACCGAGACGAGCAGTACTTC
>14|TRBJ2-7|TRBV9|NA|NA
CASSVDGQLYEQYF
TGTGCCAGCAGCGTAGACGGTCAGCTCTACGAGCAGTACTTC
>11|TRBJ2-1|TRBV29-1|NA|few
CSTPSYNEQFF
TGCAGCACTCCTTCCTACAATGAGCAGTTCTTC
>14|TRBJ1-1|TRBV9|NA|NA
CASSVEGGLYEAFF
TGTGCCAGCAGCGTAGAAGGGGGGCTCTACGAAGCTTTCTTT
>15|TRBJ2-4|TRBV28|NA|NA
CASSLWVEAKNIQYF
TGTGCCAGCAGTTTATGGGTGGAAGCCAAAAACATTCAGTACTTC
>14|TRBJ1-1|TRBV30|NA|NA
CAWKGGGKNTEAFF
TGTGCCTGGAAGGGCGGCGGGAAGAACACTGAAGCTTTCTTT
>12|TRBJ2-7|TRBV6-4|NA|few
CASTGLGREQYF
TGTGCCAGCACGGGGCTGGGTCGCGAGCAGTACTTC
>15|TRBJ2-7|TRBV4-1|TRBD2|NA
CASSPGLAGAYEQYF
TGTGCCAGCAGCCCGGGACTAGCGGGGGCCTACGAGCAGTACTTC
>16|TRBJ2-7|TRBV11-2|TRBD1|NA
CASSLGTGGMDYEQYF
TGTGCCAGCAGCCTTGGGACAGGGGGAATGGACTACGAGCAGTACTTC
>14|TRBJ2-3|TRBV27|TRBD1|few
CASRTGGLADTQYF
TGTGCCAGCAGGACAGGGGGCTTAGCAGATACGCAGTATTTT
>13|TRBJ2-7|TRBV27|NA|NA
CASRPYQGGEQYF
TGTGCCAGCAGGCCTTATCAGGGGGGAGAGCAGTACTTC
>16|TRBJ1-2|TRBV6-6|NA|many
CASSPSIGGANYGYTF
TGTGCCAGCAGCCCCTCGATCGGAGGAGCTAACTATGGCTACACCTTC
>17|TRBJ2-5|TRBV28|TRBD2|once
CASSLWTSGINQETQYF
TGTGCCAGCAGTTTATGGACTAGCGGGATCAACCAAGAGACCCAGTACTTC
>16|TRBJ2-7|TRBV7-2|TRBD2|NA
CASSHDPRGGPYEQYF
TGTGCCAGCAGCCACGACCCGCGCGGGGGACCCTACGAGCAGTACTTC
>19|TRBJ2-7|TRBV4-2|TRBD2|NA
CASSQEEREFRPFGYEQYF
TGTGCCAGCAGCCAAGAAGAGCGGGAGTTTAGACCATTTGGGTACGAGCAGTACTTC
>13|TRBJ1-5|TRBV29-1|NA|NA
CSVAQGFNQPQHF
TGCAGCGTTGCCCAGGGTTTCAATCAGCCCCAGCATTTT
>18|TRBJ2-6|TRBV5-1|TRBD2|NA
CASSLGLAGASGANVLTF
TGCGCCAGCAGCCTGGGACTAGCGGGAGCTTCTGGGGCCAACGTCCTGACTTTC
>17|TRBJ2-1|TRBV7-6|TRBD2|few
CASSSVGLAVSYNEQFF
TGTGCCAGCAGCTCAGTGGGACTAGCGGTATCCTACAATGAGCAGTTCTTC
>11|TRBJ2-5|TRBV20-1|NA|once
CSARVEATQYF
TGCAGTGCTAGAGTCGAAGCGACCCAGTACTTC
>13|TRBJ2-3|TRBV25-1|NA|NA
CASSAQITDTQYF
TGTGCCAGCAGTGCACAGATCACAGATACGCAGTATTTT
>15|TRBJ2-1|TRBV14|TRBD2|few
CASSSGRAIGNEQFF
TGTGCCAGCAGCAGCGGGAGGGCCATTGGTAATGAGCAGTTCTTC
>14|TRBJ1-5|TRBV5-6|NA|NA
CASSFSAGFQPQHF
TGTGCCAGCAGCTTCTCAGCAGGGTTTCAGCCCCAGCATTTT
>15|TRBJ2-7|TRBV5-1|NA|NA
CASSLFGGTGDEQYF
TGCGCCAGCAGCTTGTTTGGGGGAACGGGAGACGAGCAGTACTTC